This is a list of T cell receptor beta chains from one sample in a study of T cells in Graves' hyperthyroidism and ophthalmopathy. In TCRdb, the multiplex PCR reads were re-called with MiXCR into one record per CDR3 protein. This table has about 540,000 distinct CDR3 sequences, 35% to 55% appearing once. The specimen was peripheral blood or thyroid tissue (not recorded which). These TCRs come from a woman aged 18-29 years with Graves' hyperthyroidism. Both conserved end residues are part of each CDR3. D genes are given only for firm matches. Clone size, where shown, is once, few, many, or a class for clones that have expanded.

j_call v_call d_call cdr3_length clone_size cdr3_nt cdr3_aa
TRBJ2-7 TRBV7-2 NA 15 few TGTGCCAGCAGCTTAGAGCCTAGCGATACCTACGAGCAGTACTTC CASSLEPSDTYEQYF
TRBJ2-7 TRBV2 TRBD1 15 NA TGCGCCAGCAGCCAAGGGACAGGGAGGAATTACGAGCAGTACTTC CASSQGTGRNYEQYF
TRBJ1-1 TRBV24-1 NA 15 many TGTGCCACCAGTGCCTCCCTCGAGGGGAACACTGAAGCTTTCTTT CATSASLEGNTEAFF
TRBJ1-6 TRBV12-5 NA 12 NA TGTGCTAGTGGTTTCTTGAATTCACCCCTCCACTTT CASGFLNSPLHF
TRBJ1-4 TRBV2 NA 14 many TGTGCCAGCAGTAAGACAGGCTATAATGAAAAACTGTTTTTT CASSKTGYNEKLFF
TRBJ2-7 TRBV7-6 NA 11 NA TGTGCCAGCAACAGGGATTACGAGCAGTACTTC CASNRDYEQYF
TRBJ1-6 TRBV2 NA 14 many TGTGCCAGTTCTCCGGGACCGTCGAATTCACCCCTCCACTTT CASSPGPSNSPLHF
TRBJ2-1 TRBV7-2 TRBD2 15 NA TGTGCCAGCAGCTTAGTTCTAGCGGGAGCTGGTGAGCAGTTCTTC CASSLVLAGAGEQFF
TRBJ1-2 TRBV7-2 NA 14 NA TGTGCCAGCAGCTCTCCGACGGAAAACTATGGCTACACCTTC CASSSPTENYGYTF
TRBJ1-1 TRBV7-9 NA 14 many TGTGCCAGCAGCTTAGTGGGTTACGGCACTGAAGCTTTCTTT CASSLVGYGTEAFF
TRBJ1-5 TRBV6-5 TRBD1 16 NA TGTGCCAGCAGTTACTCGACAGGGGGGGGCAATCAGCCCCAGCATTTT CASSYSTGGGNQPQHF
TRBJ1-2 TRBV5-1 NA 12 NA TGCGCCAGCTCCCACAGGGCCTATGGCTACACCTTC CASSHRAYGYTF
TRBJ2-7 TRBV11-2 NA 11 few TGTGCCAGCAGCTGGGGCCCTGAGCAGTACTTC CASSWGPEQYF
TRBJ1-5 TRBV19 NA 15 few TGTGCCAGTACCTCTAGGGCTTATAGCAATCAGCCCCAGCATTTT CASTSRAYSNQPQHF
TRBJ1-5 TRBV10-3 NA 14 NA TGTGCCATCAGTTACTGGGACTTATATCAGCCCCAGCATTTT CAISYWDLYQPQHF
TRBJ2-5 TRBV29-1 NA 15 NA TGCAGTGCTGGGTATTCATCGTCGGCTCAAGAGACCCAGTACTTC CSAGYSSSAQETQYF
TRBJ1-5 TRBV7-2 TRBD1 17 NA TGTGCCAGCAGCCCCGGGACAGGGAGTAGGAGTGGTCAGCCCCAGCATTTT CASSPGTGSRSGQPQHF
TRBJ2-7 TRBV2 TRBD2 17 NA TGTGCCAGCAGTGAAGTAGCGGGAGGGCCTATGTCGTACGAGCAGTACTTC CASSEVAGGPMSYEQYF
TRBJ1-4 TRBV29-1 TRBD1 13 many TGCAGCGTTCCGGGACAGGGCGATGAAAAACTGTTTTTT CSVPGQGDEKLFF
TRBJ1-5 TRBV29-1 NA 13 few TGCAGCAGTTATGACAGAGGCAATCAGCCCCAGCATTTT CSSYDRGNQPQHF
TRBJ1-4 TRBV27 TRBD1 17 NA TGTGCCAGCAGTTCTACGGGTCAGGGGGTGACTAATGAAAAACTGTTTTTT CASSSTGQGVTNEKLFF
TRBJ1-1 TRBV15 TRBD1 16 NA TGTGCCACCAGCAGATCGGGACAGGGGGGGAACACTGAAGCTTTCTTT CATSRSGQGGNTEAFF
TRBJ1-6 TRBV20-1 TRBD1 13 few TGCAGTGCCAAAGACAGGGCGAATTCACCCCTCCACTTT CSAKDRANSPLHF
TRBJ1-5 TRBV2 NA 14 NA TGTGCCACCTTCGGAGGGTCGGGCAATCAGCCCCAGCATTTT CATFGGSGNQPQHF
TRBJ1-2 TRBV7-9 NA 10 NA TGTGCCAGCAGCTTCGAGGGCTACACCTTC CASSFEGYTF
TRBJ2-5 TRBV10-3 NA 13 NA TGTGCCAGCAGGCCCGAAGGGAGGGAGACCCAGTACTTC CASRPEGRETQYF
TRBJ1-1 TRBV7-2 NA 13 NA TGTGCCAGCAGCTTAGAATTGGGGAGAGGGGCTTTCTTT CASSLELGRGAFF
TRBJ1-2 TRBV7-2 TRBD1 16 NA TGTGCCAGCAGCACAAGGAGGGACAGGGGGCCGGGTGGCTACACCTTC CASSTRRDRGPGGYTF
TRBJ1-1 TRBV25-1 NA 13 NA TGTGCCACCGTATGGAGGGATGGAATTGAAGCTTTCTTT CATVWRDGIEAFF
TRBJ1-1 TRBV7-2 NA 15 NA TGTGCCAGCAGCTTCACAGATAACATGAACACTGAAGCTTTCTTT CASSFTDNMNTEAFF
TRBJ2-5 TRBV10-3 NA 15 many TGTGCCATCATTCCGGACGTAGGCTCAAGGGAGACCCAGTACTTC CAIIPDVGSRETQYF